Listed here are 24 T cell receptor beta chains from one sample, sequenced in a study of blood T cell repertoires in COVID-19. Method: immunoSEQ multiplex PCR; TCRdb's copy keeps in-frame clones and lacks some. This sample has approximately 150,000 clones; 70% to 90% occur once, and the top ten carry about 5.6%. Sequences were obtained from PBMCs or T cells enriched from blood (not recorded which). The source of these receptors is a middle-aged man who had recovered from COVID-19.

The V gene is TRBV24-1, the J gene TRBJ2-7; D is undetermined. V was cut by 8 bases and J by 6 bases, with 7 bases left in between. Germline assignment: CDR1 KGHDR and CDR2 SFDVKD. This CDR3 is 10 amino acids long. CDR3: CATTPGEQYV. The CDR3 nucleotides read TGTGCCACCACACCGGGCGAGCAGTACGTC.

This clone was observed once. The rearrangement links TRBV6-6 to TRBJ1-1; maybe TRBD1 (5 bases). Germline V CDR1 and CDR2: MNHNY, SVGAGI (reference sequence). Trimming stripped 7 bases from V and 3 bases from J, with 18 bases between. The CDR3 has 15 amino acids. CDR3 region: CASNPGGGSDTEAFF. As DNA, the CDR3 is TGTGCCAGCAATCCCGGGGGGGGTTCGGACACTGAAGCTTTCTTT.

This chain uses TRBV5-4 with TRBJ2-1, with 7 bases that match TRBD1. Per germline, CDR1 SGHNT and CDR2 YYREEE (reference sequence). The junction had 10 bases not matched to a gene; V was cut back by 3 bases and J by 7 bases. This CDR3 spans 15 amino acids. CDR3 DNA sequence: TGTGCCAGCAGCTGGGGGACAGACTGGTGGAATGAGCAGTTCTTC. As protein: CASSWGTDWWNEQFF.

The V and J genes are TRBV5-1 and TRBJ2-5, with TRBD2 as a possible D gene (5 bases). CDR3 length equals 15 residues. In germline, CDR1 is SGHRS, CDR2 YFSETQ. The V gene lost 0 bases and the J gene lost 5 bases, with 14 bases spanning the gap. The DNA of the CDR3 is TGCGCCAGCAGCTTGGGACGGGGTTTCGGGGAGACCCAGTACTTC. This encodes CASSLGRGFGETQYF.

This clone has just one count. The genes are TRBV19 and TRBJ2-5; D may be TRBD1 (5 bases). V was cut by 4 bases and J by 4 bases, with 22 bases left in between. The CDR3 has 17 residues. Germline V lookup: CDR1 LNHDA, CDR2 SQIVND (reference sequence). The CDR3 protein is CASSTLDSASARETQYF. The CDR3 coding sequence is TGTGCCAGTAGTACCCTCGACAGCGCGTCAGCACGAGAGACCCAGTACTTC.

This chain connects TRBV30 to TRBJ2-5; TRBD1 is a possible D gene (5 bases). The CDR3 is made up of 13 amino acids. Trimming stripped 5 bases from V and 0 bases from J, with 10 bases between. Germline V CDR1 and CDR2: GTSNPN, SVGIG (reference sequence). Written as DNA, the CDR3 is TGTGCCTGGGTGACAGAGTACCAAGAGACCCAGTACTTC. Translation gives CAWVTEYQETQYF.

The chain employs TRBV7-9 and TRBJ2-2; D remains unclear. Trimming took 1 base from V and 0 from J, leaving 3 bases between them. This CDR3 is built from 14 residues. Per the germline V gene, CDR1 is SEHNR and CDR2 is FQNEAQ (reference sequence). The CDR3 nucleotides read TGTGCCAGCAGCTTAGATACGAACACCGGGGAGCTGTTTTTT. Protein product: CASSLDTNTGELFF.

V usage is TRBV2 and J usage is TRBJ2-3; TRBD1 matches 9 bases. With V trimmed by 1 base and J by 5 bases, 1 base remained unmatched. CDR3 length equals 14 residues. Looked up from germline, CDR1 is SNHLY and CDR2 is FYNNEI. CDR3: CASSEDRGQDTQYF. The CDR3 coding sequence is TGTGCCAGCAGTGAAGACAGGGGGCAAGATACGCAGTATTTT.

This chain links TRBV2 with TRBJ2-1; 10 positions match TRBD1. CDR3 length: 13 amino acids. V was pared by 7 bases and J by 10 bases, with 7 bases of the junction left unmatched. Germline assignment: CDR1 SNHLY and CDR2 FYNNEI. The CDR3 is CASTGTGVREQFF. DNA for the CDR3: TGTGCCAGCACCGGGACAGGGGTTAGGGAGCAGTTCTTC.

Notes on this clone: The same CDR3 arises from other DNA sequences in this sample as well. The chain recombines TRBV30 with TRBJ2-2; TRBD2 matches 12 bases. Germline V gives CDR1 GTSNPN, CDR2 SVGIG (reference sequence). The ends lost 1 base at V and 1 base at J; junction bases unmatched: 1. The CDR3 sequence is 16 residues long. CDR3 DNA sequence: TGTGCCTGGAGTGGACTAGCGGGGGAGAACACCGGGGAGCTGTTTTTT. Its protein product is CAWSGLAGENTGELFF.

The chain joins TRBV4-1 to TRBJ2-5; TRBD2 matches at 7 bases. This CDR3 contains 17 residues. V lost 0 bases, J lost 5 bases, and 12 bases stayed unmatched. Per the germline V gene, CDR1 is MGHRA and CDR2 is YSYEKL. The chain's CDR3 is CASSQDVTTSWGETQYF. The CDR3 DNA reads as TGCGCCAGCAGCCAAGACGTTACGACTAGCTGGGGCGAGACCCAGTACTTC.

This chain connects TRBV6-5 to TRBJ2-3; D perhaps matches TRBD2 (6 bases). The CDR3 consists of 14 residues. Looked up from germline, CDR1 is MNHEY and CDR2 is SVGAGI. Trimming removed 2 bases at V and 5 bases at J, with 11 bases between. The CDR3 is CASSYGGAGDTQYF. The CDR3 DNA sequence: TGTGCCAGCAGTTACGGCGGGGCTGGAGATACGCAGTATTTT.

This chain joins TRBV6-5 and TRBJ2-3; the D is unclear. This CDR3 is 14 amino acids long. V lost 6 bases, J lost 0 bases, and 10 bases lay in between. Germline CDR1 reads MNHEY; CDR2 reads SVGAGI. Written as DNA, the CDR3 is TGTGCCAGCAGCCTCTACCTTAGCACAGATACGCAGTATTTT. Its protein product is CASSLYLSTDTQYF.

The rearrangement uses TRBV19 and TRBJ1-3; D is perhaps TRBD1 (5 bases). Looked up from germline, CDR1 is LNHDA and CDR2 is SQIVND (reference sequence). This CDR3 comprises 17 residues. V lost 3 bases and J 0 bases, leaving 15 bases between the germline ends. The CDR3 is CASSIIGGDRSGNTIYF. The CDR3 DNA sequence: TGTGCCAGTAGTATCATAGGAGGGGACCGCTCTGGAAACACCATATATTTT.

The J gene is TRBJ2-2, the V gene TRBV7-9, with D unclear. Germline CDR1 reads SEHNR; CDR2 reads FQNEAQ (reference sequence). CDR3 length: 16 residues. Trimming left V 5 bases short and J 1 base short, with 14 bases between. The CDR3 protein is CASSDRSSENTGELFF. DNA for the CDR3: TGTGCCAGCAGCGATAGGTCTAGTGAGAACACCGGGGAGCTGTTTTTT. Combining the CDR3 with reference TRBV7-9 and TRBJ2-2 gives the whole variable domain DTGVSQNPRHKITKRGQNVTFRCDPISEHNRLYWYRQTLGQGPEFLTYFQNEAQLEKSRLLSDRFSAERPKGSFSTLEIQRTEQGDSAMYLCASSDRSSENTGELFFGEGSRLTVL.

The J gene is TRBJ2-1, the V gene TRBV7-9, with D unclear. Looked up from germline, CDR1 is SEHNR and CDR2 is FQNEAQ (reference sequence). Trimming took 5 bases from V and 10 from J, leaving 9 bases between them. The CDR3 is 11 residues long. The CDR3 is CASSPGTEQFF. The CDR3 DNA reads TGTGCCAGCAGCCCAGGAACAGAGCAGTTCTTC.

This chain uses TRBV6-6 with TRBJ1-5; D might be TRBD1 (5 bases). This CDR3 has 16 amino acids. Germline V gives CDR1 MNHNY, CDR2 SVGAGI (reference sequence). The V end was cut by 5 bases, the J end by 2 bases, with 16 bases between. For the CDR3, the DNA is TGTGCCAGCAGTCCCTCCCGACAAGGGGGCAATCAGCCCCAGCATTTT. This sequence encodes CASSPSRQGGNQPQHF.

This clone was counted a single time. The chain is built from TRBV21-1 and TRBJ2-7; the table assigns TRBD2, which was not confirmed against the DNA. TRBV21-1 corresponds to a pseudogene. The CDR3 totals 18 residues. The CDR3 loop is CASSTRRDGTSGFYEQYF. Written as DNA, the CDR3 is TGTGCCAGCAGCACCCGTCGGGATGGGACTAGCGGATTCTACGAGCAGTACTTC.

The genes are TRBV5-1 and TRBJ2-2, with D maybe TRBD2 (6 bases). The V gene's germline CDR1 is SGHRS and CDR2 YFSETQ. This CDR3 comprises 16 residues. The germline V and J ends were trimmed by 4 bases and 4 bases, with 17 bases remaining between them. CDR3 amino acids: CASSPTGTLGTGELFF. The CDR3 DNA is TGCGCCAGCAGCCCGACCGGGACTCTGGGCACCGGGGAGCTGTTTTTT.

As regards this clone: At one end the junction does not follow the germline gene, possibly because of a read error. Within the sample, other DNA sequences also encode this same CDR3. The rearrangement links TRBV12-3 or TRBV12-4 to TRBJ1-2, with TRBD1 as a possible D gene (6 bases). This CDR3 has 13 residues. CDR3 bases: TGTGCCAGCAGTCGGGACATCCACTACGGCTACACCTTC. It yields the protein CASSRDIHYGYTF.

The J gene is TRBJ1-6, the V gene TRBV27; 8 bases match TRBD1. The germline V gene encodes CDR1 MNHEY and CDR2 SMNVEV (reference sequence). V lost 6 bases, J lost 10 bases, and 2 bases stayed unmatched. This CDR3 spans 12 amino acids. CDR3 residues: CASSDRGSPLHF. CDR3 DNA: TGTGCCAGCAGCGACAGGGGATCACCCCTCCACTTT.

This chain connects TRBV30 to TRBJ1-3, with TRBD1 as a possible D gene (6 bases). Germline V gives CDR1 GTSNPN, CDR2 SVGIG (reference sequence). This CDR3 has 14 amino acids. V lost 1 base and J lost 2, with 9 bases in between. The CDR3 loop reads CAWSATGTGNTIYF. The CDR3 bases are TGTGCCTGGAGTGCAACAGGGACTGGAAACACCATATATTTT. The whole variable domain, remainder taken from reference TRBV30 and TRBJ1-3, is SQTIHQWPATLVQPVGSPLSLECTVEGTSNPNLYWYRQAAGRGLQLLFYSVGIGQISSEVPQNLSASRPQDRQFILSSKKLLLSDSGFYLCAWSATGTGNTIYFGEGSWLTVV.

V usage is TRBV10-2 and J usage is TRBJ2-1; the match to TRBD2 covers 14 bases. The CDR3 covers 16 residues. V dropped 2 bases and J dropped 7; count of bases not matched to a gene: 4. The V gene's germline CDR1 is WSHSY and CDR2 SAAADI. The CDR3 spells CASSEGLAGGVNEQFF. The CDR3 DNA sequence: TGCGCCAGCAGTGAGGGACTAGCGGGGGGCGTAAATGAGCAGTTCTTC.

This chain connects TRBV10-1 to TRBJ2-3, with TRBD2 matching over 13 bases. CDR1 and CDR2 (germline): WNHNN, SYGVQD (reference sequence). This CDR3 has 16 residues. Trimming at V came to 4 bases and at J to 8 bases, leaving 9 bases not matched to a gene. CDR3: CASSVTSGGGQGTQYF. DNA for the CDR3: TGCGCCAGCAGTGTAACTAGCGGGGGGGGTCAAGGTACGCAGTATTTT.